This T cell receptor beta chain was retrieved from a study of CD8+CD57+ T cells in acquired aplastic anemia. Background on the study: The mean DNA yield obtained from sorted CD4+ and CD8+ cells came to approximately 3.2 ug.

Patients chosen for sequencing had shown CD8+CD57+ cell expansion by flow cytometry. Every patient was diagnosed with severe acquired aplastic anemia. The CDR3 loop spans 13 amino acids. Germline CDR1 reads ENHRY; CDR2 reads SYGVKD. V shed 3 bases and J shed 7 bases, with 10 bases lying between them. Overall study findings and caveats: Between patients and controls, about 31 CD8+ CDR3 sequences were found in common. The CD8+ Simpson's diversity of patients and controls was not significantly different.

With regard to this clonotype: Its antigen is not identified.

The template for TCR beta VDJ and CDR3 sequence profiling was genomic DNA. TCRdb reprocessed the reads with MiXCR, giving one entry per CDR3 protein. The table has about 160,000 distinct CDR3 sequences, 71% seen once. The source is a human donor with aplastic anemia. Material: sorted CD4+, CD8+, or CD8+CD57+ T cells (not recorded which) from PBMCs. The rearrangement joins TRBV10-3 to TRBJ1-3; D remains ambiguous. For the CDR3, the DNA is TGTGCCATCAGTGACCCCGGCGGGAACACCATATATTTT. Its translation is CAISDPGGNTIYF.